A single sample is the source of the 9 T cell receptor beta chains below, sequenced in a study of neurological immune-mediated disorders. MiXCR, run by TCRdb on the 5' RACE reads, gives a single entry per CDR3 protein. Of under 130,000 distinct CDR3 sequences in the sample, about 10% were seen once. Described time point: longitudinal time-point 3. Sample: PBMCs. These TCRs come from a female donor with HTLV-1-associated myelopathy (HAM/TSP).

In this sample, this clonotype turned up many times. The genes are TRBV28 and TRBJ2-3; 7 positions match TRBD2. The germline gives CDR1 MDHEN, CDR2 SYDVKM. This CDR3 spans 15 amino acids. Germline trimming cut 3 bases from V and 4 bases from J; bases unmatched to any gene: 7. As DNA, the CDR3 is TGTGCCAGCAGTTTCACACTAGCGAATTCAGATACGCAGTATTTT. It is translated as CASSFTLANSDTQYF.

V usage is TRBV27 and J usage is TRBJ2-7; D is ambiguous. CDR1 MNHEY and CDR2 SMNVEV come from the germline V gene (reference sequence). The V end lost 3 bases, the J end lost 4 bases, and 10 bases lay between the germline ends. The CDR3 spans 13 residues. The DNA of the CDR3 is TGTGCCAGCAGTTTCCGACGGAGTTACGAGCAGTACTTC. Translating gives CASSFRRSYEQYF.

In this sample, this clonotype turned up many times. The V gene is TRBV19, the J gene TRBJ2-2, with 8 bases fitting TRBD2. This CDR3 is built from 16 residues. Trimming cost V 4 bases and J 0 bases; bases outside gene matches: 4. The germline V gene has CDR1 LNHDA and CDR2 SQIVND (reference sequence). The CDR3 region is CASSSTSGSNTGELFF. CDR3 coding DNA: TGTGCCAGTAGTAGTACTAGCGGCTCGAACACCGGGGAGCTGTTTTTT.

This clonotype was seen a handful of times. In nucleotides, the CDR3 is TGTGCCATCAGTGAGCCCGCGTCCAGGGGCTGGGCGGGGGCCAACGTCCTGACTTTC. Residues: CAISEPASRGWAGANVLTF. The V call is TRBV10-3, the J call TRBJ2-6; tentatively, D is TRBD1 (6 bases). This CDR3 is 19 amino acids long. Trimming took off 2 bases at V and 4 bases at J, with 21 bases between the two ends. CDR1 and CDR2 (germline): ENHRY, SYGVKD.

This clonotype was seen repeatedly, ten times or more. Here the CDR3 DNA reads TGTGCCATCCGGGACTCCGGGAAGACCCAGTACTTC. Its translation is CAIRDSGKTQYF. V is TRBV27 and J is TRBJ2-5, with a possible D match to TRBD2 (6 bases). This CDR3 spans 12 amino acids. Trimming pared 10 bases from V and 6 bases from J, leaving 15 bases between. The germline V gene encodes CDR1 MNHEY and CDR2 SMNVEV (reference sequence).

In its sample, this clonotype was seen many times. The chain links TRBV12-3 or TRBV12-4 to TRBJ2-3; a possible D gene is TRBD1 (7 bases). This CDR3 has 15 amino acids. Between the trimmed V and J ends, which lost 7 bases and 3 bases, there was a span of 17 bases. CDR3 residues: CASTPRRGRTDTQYF. Here the CDR3 DNA reads TGTGCCAGCACCCCCCGGAGGGGGCGTACAGATACGCAGTATTTT.

This clonotype was recorded many times. The V call is TRBV7-2, the J call TRBJ2-1, with TRBD2 matching over 9 bases. CDR3 length: 17 amino acids. Per the germline V gene, CDR1 is SGHTA and CDR2 is FQGNSA. V dropped 3 bases and J dropped 6; count of bases not matched to a gene: 12. CDR3 coding DNA: TGTGCCAGCAGCTTCCCCCTAGGACTAGCGAGGGTCAATGAGCAGTTCTTC. This gives the protein CASSFPLGLARVNEQFF.

On this clonotype: A junction end diverges from the germline sequence, so it may reflect a read error. V is TRBV5-1 and J is TRBJ2-3; D not resolved. The CDR3 spans 16 residues. Germline V CDR1 and CDR2: SGHRS, YFSETQ. The CDR3 region is CAISLRMTDRTDTQYF. The CDR3 DNA reads TGTGCCATCAGCTTACGAATGACGGACCGCACAGATACGCAGTATTTT.

This clonotype appeared many times. The chain is built from TRBV9 and TRBJ2-1; the match to TRBD2 covers 11 bases. The ends lost 0 bases at V and 2 bases at J; junction bases unmatched: 7. CDR1 and CDR2 from the germline V gene are SGDLS and YYNGEE. The CDR3 consists of 18 residues. The CDR3 nucleotides read TGTGCCAGCAGCGTAGAGGGAGGACTAGCGGGCCCCTACAATGAGCAGTTCTTC. Protein product: CASSVEGGLAGPYNEQFF.